These 5 T cell receptor beta chains share one sample of origin, sequenced in a study of blood T cell repertoires in COVID-19. Assay: immunoSEQ multiplex PCR; the TCRdb copy retains only in-frame clones and omits some. The repertoire holds about 140,000 clones, with 84% as singletons. Sequencing input: PBMCs or T cells enriched from blood (not recorded which). Every receptor here comes from a woman between 45 and 65 years old with acute COVID-19.

This rearrangement joins TRBV30 to TRBJ1-5; 9 bases line up with TRBD1. Germline CDR1 is GTSNPN and CDR2 is SVGIG (reference sequence). CDR3 length: 15 amino acids. Losses at the gene ends were 0 bases for V and 9 bases for J; bases not matched to a gene: 9. Here the CDR3 reads CAWSVLGTGSVPQHF. CDR3 sequence (DNA): TGTGCCTGGAGTGTACTGGGGACAGGGAGTGTGCCCCAGCATTTT.

V usage is TRBV7-9 and J usage is TRBJ1-1; unclear D gene. V was trimmed by 0 bases and J by 7 bases, leaving 6 bases between them. The CDR3 is made up of 12 amino acids. Per the germline V gene, CDR1 is SEHNR and CDR2 is FQNEAQ (reference sequence). This CDR3 is CASSLAAIEAFF. The CDR3 region has the DNA TGTGCCAGCAGCTTAGCGGCCATTGAAGCTTTCTTT.

The rearrangement links TRBV4-3 to TRBJ1-1; 8 bases line up with TRBD1. This CDR3 is built from 13 residues. In germline, CDR1 is LGHNA, CDR2 YSLEER. Trimming at V came to 3 bases and at J to 11 bases, leaving 8 bases not matched to a gene. The CDR3 here is CASSQETGVYAFF. Here the CDR3 DNA reads TGCGCCAGCAGCCAGGAGACAGGGGTTTATGCTTTCTTT.

The J gene is TRBJ2-1, the V gene TRBV11-2; 11 bases agree with TRBD2. In germline, CDR1 is SGHAT, CDR2 FQNNGV. The CDR3 has 13 residues. After removal of 7 bases from V and 10 bases from J, the junction contained 6 bases not matched to a gene. CDR3 sequence: CASISGRAGEQFF. CDR3 DNA sequence: TGTGCCAGCATTAGCGGGAGGGCGGGCGAGCAGTTCTTC.

This chain uses TRBV7-8 with TRBJ2-7; TRBD1 matches at 7 bases. Germline V gene data show CDR1 as SGHVS and CDR2 as FQNEAQ. J was trimmed by 2 bases and V by 5 bases; bases with no gene match: 6. CDR3 length equals 14 residues. In DNA, the CDR3 is TGTGCCAGCAGCGTTTGGGACAGTCCCTACGAGCAGTACTTC. Translating it yields CASSVWDSPYEQYF.